These T cell receptor beta chains were read from a single sample in a study of blood T cell repertoires in COVID-19. The table came from immunoSEQ multiplex PCR; TCRdb's copy has only in-frame clones and leaves some out. Counted here are about 50,000 clones, roughly nine tenths occurring once; the ten biggest clones make up about 27%. The sample taken for sequencing was peripheral blood. The source is a woman of 80 years or more with acute or convalescent COVID-19. Both conserved end residues are part of each CDR3. A D gene is named only where the DNA matches it firmly. Size tells how often a clone was seen (once, few, many) or the class of an expanded clone, and some rows leave it out.

D	V	size	J	DNA	CDR3
.	TRBV19	.	TRBJ2-3	TGTGCCAGTAGTCCAGGGGACGTAACAGATACGCAGTATTTT	CASSPGDVTDTQYF
TRBD2	TRBV3-1/TRBV3-2	.	TRBJ2-5	TGTGCCAGCAGCCAAACGAGGGCTAGCGGCGTAGGGACCCAGTACTTC	CASSQTRASGVGTQYF
.	TRBV5-1	.	TRBJ1-1	TGCGCCAGCAGCTTACAGGGTGCGAACACTGAAGCTTTCTTT	CASSLQGANTEAFF
TRBD1	TRBV10-3	.	TRBJ2-3	TGTGCCATCAGTCCTGGACAGGAGGTAGCAGATACGCAGTATTTT	CAISPGQEVADTQYF
TRBD2	TRBV6-5	.	TRBJ2-1	TGTGCCAGCAGTTACTCCGGGACTAGCGGCAACAATGAGCAGTTCTTC	CASSYSGTSGNNEQFF
TRBD2	TRBV6-5	.	TRBJ2-5	TGTGCCAGCAGAAGGCCTAGCGGGGGGGGAGAGACCCAGTACTTC	CASRRPSGGGETQYF
.	TRBV11-2	.	TRBJ1-4	TGTGCCAGCAGCCTTCTAATCGGGGTACCTAATGAAAAACTGTTTTTT	CASSLLIGVPNEKLFF
.	TRBV2	.	TRBJ1-2	TGTGCCAGCAGTGAACTACGAACGGATGGCTACACCTTC	CASSELRTDGYTF
.	TRBV6-5	.	TRBJ2-3	TGTGCCAGCAGCAAGACAGGCATGCGTACAGATACGCAGTATTTT	CASSKTGMRTDTQYF
TRBD2	TRBV12-5	.	TRBJ2-3	TGTGCTAGTGGCCTCGGGGGGGGTGGCACAGATACGCAGTATTTT	CASGLGGGGTDTQYF
TRBD1	TRBV6-5	.	TRBJ1-6	TGTGCCAGCACCGCAGGGGGGTTGGGGAATTCACCCCTCCACTTT	CASTAGGLGNSPLHF
TRBD2	TRBV18	.	TRBJ2-1	TGTGCCAGCTCACCACCGAGCGGGGTTTACAATGAGCAGTTCTTC	CASSPPSGVYNEQFF
.	TRBV3-1/TRBV3-2	once	TRBJ1-2	TGTGCCAGCAGCCAAACAGATTCCTCCTATGGCTACACCTTC	CASSQTDSSYGYTF
.	TRBV19	few	TRBJ2-1	TGTGCCACCAACCCGGGGATCCTAGCCAAGTACAATGAGCAGTTCTTC	CATNPGILAKYNEQFF
.	TRBV5-1	.	TRBJ2-5	TGCGCCAGCAGCTTAAGTAGCACCGAAGAGACCCAGTACTTC	CASSLSSTEETQYF
.	TRBV7-9	.	TRBJ2-1	TGTGCCAGCAGCTCCTCGGTGGGGGGGCACTACAATGAGCAGTTCTTC	CASSSSVGGHYNEQFF
.	TRBV5-1	.	TRBJ2-1	TGCGCCAGCAGCTTGGCTGGGCAGAGCTCCTACAATGAGCAGTTCTTC	CASSLAGQSSYNEQFF
.	TRBV23-1	few	TRBJ1-4	TGCGCCAGTGGATCTACTAGCCAGGGATCAACTAATGAAAAACTGTTTTTT	CASGSTSQGSTNEKLFF
TRBD1	TRBV4-2	once	TRBJ1-6	TGTGCCAGCAGCCAAAGGTTGAGACAGGGAAATTCACCCCTCCACTTT	CASSQRLRQGNSPLHF
.	TRBV6-5	.	TRBJ1-6	TGTGCCAGCAGCCCCGAGGGCCGGGGTAATTCACCCCTCCACTTT	CASSPEGRGNSPLHF
TRBD2	TRBV12-5	.	TRBJ2-3	TGTGCTAGTGGTTCAGGCCTCTACGGGGGGGATACGCAGTATTTT	CASGSGLYGGDTQYF
.	TRBV4-1	.	TRBJ1-1	TGCGCCAGCAGCCAAGATTTTGGCAGGCTTAACACTGAAGCTTTCTTT	CASSQDFGRLNTEAFF
TRBD1	TRBV3-1/TRBV3-2	.	TRBJ1-5	TGTGCCAGCAGCCAAGGGACATCCAGGGGGCAGCCCCAGCATTTT	CASSQGTSRGQPQHF
TRBD1	TRBV4-1	once	TRBJ1-3	TGCGCCAGCAGCCGCGAGGGACAGATAAGCTCTGGAAACACCATATATTTT	CASSREGQISSGNTIYF
.	TRBV19	.	TRBJ1-5	TGTGCCAGTTCACCGGGGGGACTGGGTCAGCCCCAGCATTTT	CASSPGGLGQPQHF
.	TRBV15	.	TRBJ2-5	TGTGCCACCAGCCCATCAGGGCGGGGCCAAGAGACCCAGTACTTC	CATSPSGRGQETQYF
.	TRBV3-1/TRBV3-2	.	TRBJ1-3	TGTGCCAGCAGCCAAGGGTGGTCGGGCTCTGGAAACACCATATATTTT	CASSQGWSGSGNTIYF
TRBD1	TRBV27	.	TRBJ1-5	TGTGCCAGCAGTTCCGGGACAGGGGTAGGGCAGCCCCAGCATTTT	CASSSGTGVGQPQHF
.	TRBV6-5	.	TRBJ1-4	TGTGCCAGCAGTTACTCGGCGGTAGAAAAACTGTTTTTT	CASSYSAVEKLFF
TRBD2	TRBV6-6	.	TRBJ2-1	TGTGCCAGCAGTGCCCCCATGGGGGGGGTCAATGAGCAGTTCTTC	CASSAPMGGVNEQFF
TRBD2	TRBV12-5	once	TRBJ2-2	TGTGCTAGTGGTTTGGTACGAGGGACTAGCGGGGTCCCGAACACCGGGGAGCTGTTTTTT	CASGLVRGTSGVPNTGELFF